This T cell receptor (beta chain) was observed in a study of T cells in Graves' hyperthyroidism and ophthalmopathy (dated by TCRdb to between 2018 and 2020). About the study as a whole: Peripheral blood was collected at initial diagnosis, before any treatment. The study also compared thyroid tissue and blood T-cell repertoires from about 6 Graves' hyperthyroidism patients. Following sampling, methimazole starting at 30 mg daily was given to hyperthyroidism patients, and high-dose intravenous methylprednisolone was given to ophthalmopathy patients. An independent validation cohort of about 19 hyperthyroidism patients and 17 patients who later progressed to ophthalmopathy tested prospective prediction of ophthalmopathy. TCR Vbeta CDR3 sequencing of around 130 peripheral blood samples (approximately 44 ophthalmopathy, roughly 74 hyperthyroidism and approximately 17 progressor patients) is reported in the paper. The 100 discovery patients were divided at random into training and test sets in a 7:3 ratio. To identify distinguishing TCR V-J signatures, a discovery cohort of 95 to 100 patients was used, comprising 43 with Graves' ophthalmopathy and 57 with stable Graves' hyperthyroidism. Here is what the overall study found, with its caveats: Ophthalmopathy was separated from stable hyperthyroidism by a 13 V-J signature model, with 87.88% sensitivity and roughly 84% specificity obtained in cross-validation and 80%/75% obtained in testing. In validation, the model predicted progression to ophthalmopathy a median of 6.5 months before onset, with about 67% sensitivity and almost 75% specificity. Most expanded thyroid clonotypes (frequency above 0.001) were also detected in blood, a finding suggesting that blood repertoires may reflect thyroid immune responses. No statistical method was used to fix the sample size in advance, and group allocation was not hidden from the investigators.

In this sample, this clonotype turned up many times. Its recognized antigen is unknown. The record has no base qualities; no much larger clone is one base away. The TCR beta CDR3 regions were amplified from the RNA transcripts. The first round of RT-PCR for the TCR CDR3 was performed with the HTBI primer set and the Qiagen OneStep RT-PCR kit. A second multiplex PCR round built the libraries, followed by size selection and purification. The libraries were sequenced on an Illumina HiSeq2000 using paired-end 100 bp reads. The paper's data handling went like this. SOAPnuke was used to process the raw data, with reads discarded if the reads contained adapters or uncalled bases, had a mean Phred below 15, or lacked an exact constant-primer or identifier match. High-quality paired reads were merged using COPE v1.2.5, and each unique nucleotide sequence was defined as a clonotype. Clonotypes were aligned to IMGT TRBV, TRBD and TRBJ reference segments using MiTCR v1.1. Only V-J combinations with frequency above 0.0001, covering approximately 99% of repertoires, were analysed. A TCS score was defined as the ratio between F50 (clonal expansion) and ExV (chaos), using BLOSUM62-based TCRdist between CDR3 peptides within each V-J. Welch's t-statistics and random forest reduced roughly 500 V-J features to some 14, which were used in a naive Bayes classifier (R e1071). The public reads were reanalyzed by TCRdb: fastp trimming at Q25, MiXCR alignment, in-frame beta chains only. Rows merge per CDR3 protein into single entries with the most common DNA and genes. V and J calls and clone size were set by TCRdb, not the authors. The sample profile shows fewer than 350,000 distinct CDR3 sequences; around 18% of them were found once. Clones ranked in the top ten supply about 16% of the sample.

Ends trimmed: V by 1 base, J by 4 bases; bases unmatched to a gene: 5. From the germline V gene, CDR1 is SQVTM and CDR2 is ANQGSEA. The CDR3 spans 14 residues, from the cysteine through the phenylalanine. Of all the DNA, just the CDR3 is kept, 42 bases in frame from base 1. Ophthalmopathy patients had moderately to severely active disease, with a Clinical Activity Score of 3 or more, a NOSPECS grade of 4 or more, and a disease duration of less than 3 months. Any patient with an uncontrolled infection, another autoimmune disease, pregnancy or lactation was excluded. Diagnoses were based on clinical symptoms, serum thyroxine and TRAb, thyroid ultrasound and orbital computed tomography. Ficoll-Paque density gradient centrifugation was used to isolate PBMCs from 8.5 to 10 ml of fresh peripheral blood. Trizol reagent was used to extract total RNA, and RNA quality was then checked on an Agilent 2100 Bioanalyzer.

The TCR was taken from a woman in her 40s with Graves' ophthalmopathy. This chain is built from TRBV29-1 and TRBJ1-1, and 8 bases in between align with TRBD1. The material sequenced was blood. The DNA reads TGCAGCGTTGAAGGATCAGGGGGCATCACTGAAGCTTTCTTT. Its product reads: CSVEGSGGITEAFF.